The clone carrying this TCR beta chain has a single count. Its antigen remains unknown. Mismatch with germline at one junction end may stem from a read error. Germline values: CDR1 SGHTA, CDR2 FQGNSA. The CDR3 loop spans 13 amino acids. The data were produced by immunoSEQ multiplex PCR, yet TCRdb's version contains in-frame clones alone and is incomplete. This sample has some 71,000 clones, with less than 90% found just once. The data were obtained in a study of OX40 agonist ivuxolimab in advanced cancers. Study observations and caveats: Expanded peripheral T cells had an undetermined antigen specificity.

The TCR comes from an adult with an advanced solid tumor such as melanoma, head and neck, liver or kidney cancer. The specimen comprised CD4+ or CD8+ T cells sorted from blood, sampled in a trial of the OX40 agonist ivuxolimab. The chain has TRBV7-2 and TRBJ2-4, with D possibly being TRBD1 (5 bases). DNA for the CDR3: TGCGCCAGCAGCCAAGGCAGGGATCAGATTCAGTACTTC. Protein: CASSQGRDQIQYF.